Included here is one T cell receptor beta chain sequence, with context. Its antigen is undetermined. 13 Jbeta primers and 60 Vbeta primers were used for the PCR. In the original processing: Later analysis identified roughly 84 million unique TCR beta chains, approximately 11 million shared. Here immunoSEQ multiplex PCR was the method, and the copy in TCRdb shows in-frame clones only, minus some. V and J calls and clone size are as listed in that table; D and trimming were resolved from the DNA. The sample lists roughly 100,000 clones, approximately 80% occurring once. The data belong to a study of cytomegalovirus exposure and HLA in healthy donors. Study observations and caveats: Common viral pathogens (according to a later analysis) appeared linked to several of the most significant clusters. Within the data, a cluster of highly shared sequence variants was likely a sequencing artifact.

With 3 bases removed from V and 8 bases from J, the gap between germline ends came to 8 bases. Per the germline V gene, CDR1 is DFQATT and CDR2 is SNEGSKA (reference sequence). This CDR3 has 11 residues. The chain carries TRBV20-1 and TRBJ2-1; TRBD2 is a possible D gene (5 bases). The sequence came from a male donor in good health and CMV-seropositive. Material: PBMCs. In DNA form, the CDR3 reads TGCAGTGCTAGGCCTAGCTATGAGCAGTTCTTC. Its translation: CSARPSYEQFF.